This T cell receptor (beta chain) emerged from a study of T cell responses to AZD1222 COVID-19 vaccine. Across the study: Analysis merged second doses at about 4 or about 12 weeks.

Regarding this clone: Antigen specificity is unknown.

Trimming pared 2 bases from V and 3 bases from J, leaving 11 bases between. The CDR3 has 15 residues. The germline CDR1 and CDR2 sequences are SNHLY and FYNNEI. TCRdb's copy holds only in-frame clones and misses some; the assay was immunoSEQ multiplex PCR. Seen here are approximately 130,000 clones, over 85% observed once, and the top ten hold 0.75% to 0.95%. Study-wide results and caveats: Repertoires were obtained only post-peak T cell response. Only 5 or 6 people who got AZD1222 tested seropositive at baseline.

The material sequenced was peripheral blood, taken on day 0 of AZD1222 vaccination. This sequence was found in an adult in good health. V usage is TRBV2 and J usage is TRBJ1-5; D gene unclear. The CDR3 protein is CASSEIRRHNQPQHF. The CDR3 DNA follows: TGTGCCAGCAGTGAAATCAGGCGACACAATCAGCCCCAGCATTTT. The full variable domain, rest sourced from reference TRBV2 and TRBJ1-5, is EPEVTQTPSHQVTQMGQEVILRCVPISNHLYFYWYRQILGQKVEFLVSFYNNEISEKSEIFDDQFSVERPDGSNFTLKIRSTKLEDSAMYFCASSEIRRHNQPQHFGDGTRLSIL.